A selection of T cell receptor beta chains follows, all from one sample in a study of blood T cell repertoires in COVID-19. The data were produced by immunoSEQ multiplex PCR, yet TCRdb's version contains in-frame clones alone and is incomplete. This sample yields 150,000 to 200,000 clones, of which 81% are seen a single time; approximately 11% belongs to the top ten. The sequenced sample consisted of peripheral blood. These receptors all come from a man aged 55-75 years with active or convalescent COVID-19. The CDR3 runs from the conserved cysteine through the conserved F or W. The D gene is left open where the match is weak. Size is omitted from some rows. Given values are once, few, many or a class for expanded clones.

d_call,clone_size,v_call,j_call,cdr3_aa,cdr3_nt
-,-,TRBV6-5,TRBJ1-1,CASRRGGNMNTEAFF,TGTGCCAGTAGGAGGGGCGGCAACATGAACACTGAAGCTTTCTTT
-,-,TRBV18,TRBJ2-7,CASSPPGAVPEQYF,TGTGCCAGCTCACCACCTGGGGCAGTACCCGAGCAGTACTTC
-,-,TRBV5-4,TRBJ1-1,CASSSSGGTEAFF,TGTGCCAGCAGCAGTTCGGGGGGGACTGAAGCTTTCTTT
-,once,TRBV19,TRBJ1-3,CASMAASGNTIYF,TGTGCCAGTATGGCGGCCTCTGGAAACACCATATATTTT
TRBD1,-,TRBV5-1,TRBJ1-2,CASSPSGQGSSGYTF,TGCGCCAGCAGCCCGTCGGGACAGGGTTCGTCTGGCTACACCTTC
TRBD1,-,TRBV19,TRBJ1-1,CASTGQGALTTEAFF,TGTGCCAGTACCGGACAGGGGGCGTTGACCACTGAAGCTTTCTTT
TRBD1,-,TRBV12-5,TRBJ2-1,CASGLGDRGNNEQFF,TGTGCTAGTGGTTTGGGGGACAGGGGAAACAATGAGCAGTTCTTC
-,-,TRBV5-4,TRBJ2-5,CASSFRGGAETQYF,TGTGCCAGCAGCTTTCGAGGAGGAGCGGAGACCCAGTACTTC
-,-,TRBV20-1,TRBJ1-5,CSASNGLNQPQHF,TGCAGTGCTAGTAACGGGTTGAATCAGCCCCAGCATTTT
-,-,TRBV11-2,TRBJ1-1,CASSFGLLNTEAFF,TGTGCCAGCAGCTTCGGACTGTTGAACACTGAAGCTTTCTTT
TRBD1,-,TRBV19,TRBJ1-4,CASSLSTGARAELFF,TGTGCCAGTAGTCTCTCCACAGGGGCCCGGGCGGAACTGTTTTTT